What follows describes a single T cell receptor (beta chain). The antigen it recognizes is unknown. No base quality information exists; no much larger clone differs at one position. The immunoSEQ Assay, a bias-controlled multiplex PCR, was used to amplify TCRbeta CDR3 regions from genomic DNA. The authors processed their data as follows. The number of nucleated cells in each sample was estimated by amplification of reference gene primers within the assay. To quantify the absolute abundance of each unique TCRbeta CDR3 rearrangement, sequence reads were collapsed and filtered. Productive Simpson clonality was computed per sample as the square root of Simpson's diversity index over productive rearrangements. In TCRdb, the immuneACCESS table is reduced to in-frame sequences with V and J assigned. These tables do not hold every clone; where another copy was compared, an unresolved V gene accounts for under half, and the others remain unexplained. V and J calls and clone size are copied from that table; D and trimming were computed from the DNA. The sample table holds 250,000 to 300,000 clones, of which about 89% were seen once. About 2.2% of the sample is held by the ten biggest clonotypes.

One collaborating source in Seattle enrolled patients during active infection and followed them longitudinally through the course of disease. Whole blood was collected in K2EDTA tubes by collaborating institutions according to the institutions' own protocols. For TCRbeta analysis, collaborators shipped samples as frozen whole blood, isolated PBMCs, or DNA extracted from either of those sample types. The data are from a study of blood T cell repertoires in COVID-19 (dated by TCRdb to the early 2020s). With respect to the entire study: The collaborator samples originated in the United States, Italy and Spain and spanned the acute and convalescent phases of COVID-19. A de-identified subject ID, COVID-19 status, age in years and sex were almost always included in the sample metadata. The samples were drawn from the first 160 participants of the ongoing ImmuneRACE study and from roughly 1,300 subjects provided by 6 global collaborators. The repertoires were made available in a free public database intended to serve as a resource for research on the immune response to SARS-CoV-2. The material from the prospective study consisted of cDNA or gDNA derived from T cells, B-cell-depleted T cells, or PBMCs. Where HLA class I and class II types were available, the types were taken from metadata supplied by the sample provider, not from assay-based typing. Subjects who had been exposed to COVID-19, were actively infected with it, or had recovered from it provided the deeply sampled blood TCRbeta repertoires that made up the dataset.

Here is what the overall study found, with its caveats: The quantity of clinical and demographic metadata differed by source and by participant and was supplied without curation.

V is shortened by 8 bases, J by 2 bases, and the region joining them spans 3 bases. The CDR3 contains 10 residues, cysteine and phenylalanine counted. CDR3 DNA only is kept here, 30 bases in frame from base 1. The germline V gene specifies SNHLY as CDR1 and FYNNEI as CDR2. The sequence was collected from a woman aged 30 to 39 with COVID-19, enrolled during active disease. Sequencing was performed on peripheral blood. The rearrangement joined TRBV2 to TRBJ1-2, with the D gene not confidently named. The encoded CDR3 is CASRNYGYTF. The bases are TGTGCCAGCCGGAACTATGGCTACACCTTC.